Presented here are 24 T cell receptor beta chains from one specimen sequenced in a study of cytomegalovirus exposure and HLA in healthy donors. The primer mix had 60 Vbeta and 13 Jbeta primers. Data came from immunoSEQ multiplex PCR; TCRdb stores just in-frame clones and leaves some out. The top ten hold about 6.5% of the sample, which has around 72,000 clones, around 77% seen once. Sequenced: PBMCs. All receptors come from a man between 45 and 60 years old in good health and CMV-seronegative.

The genes are TRBV6-5 and TRBJ1-2, with a possible D match to TRBD1 (5 bases). The germline V gene encodes CDR1 MNHEY and CDR2 SVGAGI. The V end was cut by 3 bases, the J end by 8 bases, with 22 bases between. The CDR3 runs to 16 residues. CDR3 protein: CASSYRSGTQRRGYTF. CDR3 coding DNA: TGTGCCAGCAGTTATAGGTCAGGGACTCAACGTAGGGGCTACACCTTC.

The J gene is TRBJ2-3, the V gene TRBV18, with D tentatively TRBD2 (6 bases). V gave up 3 bases and J gave up 5 bases, with 12 bases separating them. The CDR3 runs to 14 residues. CDR1 KGHSH and CDR2 LQKENI come from the germline V gene. In nucleotides, the CDR3 is TGTGCCAGCTCACCCAGAGCGGAGGGAGATACGCAGTATTTT. This sequence encodes CASSPRAEGDTQYF.

The genes are TRBV29-1 and TRBJ1-2; D is undetermined. The V end was cut by 5 bases, the J end by 0 bases, with 13 bases between. The germline V gene has CDR1 SQVTM and CDR2 ANQGSEA. The CDR3 extends over 14 amino acids. The CDR3 region has the DNA TGCAGCGTTTCGTCGGCGGGATCTAACTATGGCTACACCTTC. The encoded protein is CSVSSAGSNYGYTF.

The chain is built from TRBV30 and TRBJ2-5; 7 bases are a match to TRBD1. Near its end, the DNA agrees better with TRBJ2-7, so the J call may be wrong. The CDR3 runs to 14 residues. Germline V gene sequence: CDR1 GTSNPN, CDR2 SVGIG (reference sequence). Here the CDR3 DNA reads TGTGCCTGGAGTGAACAGGGGAGTTCCCTCGAGCAGTACTTC. The encoded protein is CAWSEQGSSLEQYF.

In its sample, this clone was seen a few times. The V gene is TRBV4-2, the J gene TRBJ2-1; D perhaps matches TRBD1 (6 bases). CDR3 length: 15 amino acids. Germline-derived CDR1 and CDR2 are LGHNA and YNFKEQ. V was cut by 1 base and J by 7 bases, with 14 bases left in between. The CDR3 DNA reads as TGTGCCAGCAGCCAAGTGGGATGGGGGCGGAATGAGCAGTTCTTC. It is translated as CASSQVGWGRNEQFF.

The gene calls are TRBV20-1 and TRBJ2-5; no firm D call. TRBJ2-7 explains the end of the DNA better; the J call may be wrong. Germline V gene lookup returns CDR1 DFQATT and CDR2 SNEGSKA (reference sequence). The CDR3 loop spans 11 amino acids. CDR3 residues: CSAANDYEQYF. The CDR3 DNA is TGCAGTGCCGCGAATGACTACGAGCAGTACTTC.

This sequence joins TRBV18 and TRBJ2-3; 8 nucleotides line up with TRBD1. CDR3 length equals 16 residues. Germline V gene sequence: CDR1 KGHSH, CDR2 LQKENI. Trimming at V came to 4 bases and at J to 1 base, leaving 7 bases not matched to a gene. CDR3 sequence (DNA): TGTGCCAGCTCACTTTCCGGGACAGGAGGCACAGATACGCAGTATTTT. Encoded protein: CASSLSGTGGTDTQYF.

The chain is built from TRBV9 and TRBJ2-1; D gene uncertain. The V end lost 3 bases, the J end lost 9 bases, and 13 bases lay between the germline ends. The V gene's germline CDR1 is SGDLS and CDR2 YYNGEE. This CDR3 spans 13 amino acids. Written as DNA, the CDR3 is TGTGCCAGCAGCGCCCCTCCTATGGTTGAGCAGTTCTTC. Translation: CASSAPPMVEQFF.

The V and J genes are TRBV7-9 and TRBJ2-7; D is unclear. Per the germline V gene, CDR1 is SEHNR and CDR2 is FQNEAQ (reference sequence). The CDR3 has 14 amino acids. V gave up 0 bases and J gave up 6 bases, with 12 bases separating them. The CDR3 here is CASSLAATSGEQYF. DNA for the CDR3: TGTGCCAGCAGCTTAGCGGCAACATCTGGCGAGCAGTACTTC.

This clone was seen only a few times. The J gene is TRBJ2-1, the V gene TRBV5-6; possible D gene TRBD1, 5 bases. V was shortened by 3 bases and J by 6 bases, with 13 bases between the two germline ends. The CDR3 sequence is 14 residues long. Germline V gene lookup returns CDR1 SGHDT and CDR2 YYEEEE. The CDR3 is CASSSLRTLNEQFF. The CDR3 DNA follows: TGTGCCAGCAGCTCTTTGAGGACACTCAATGAGCAGTTCTTC.

This clone has a handful of counts. The rearrangement uses TRBV5-8 and TRBJ1-5, with D perhaps matching TRBD1 (5 bases). The ends were cut back, 2 bases at V and 0 bases at J, with 15 bases in the middle. The CDR3 runs to 17 residues. Germline CDR1 and CDR2: SGHTS and YDEGEE. The CDR3 DNA sequence: TGTGCCAGCAGCTTTGTCAAGGGGAAATATAGCAATCAGCCCCAGCATTTT. As protein: CASSFVKGKYSNQPQHF.

This clone was recorded once. V gene TRBV11-3 combines with J gene TRBJ2-3; possibly TRBD2 for D (5 bases). The V gene lost 1 base and the J gene lost 0 bases, with 14 bases spanning the gap. The length of the CDR3 is 17 residues. The germline V gene has CDR1 SGHNT and CDR2 YENEEA. In DNA, the CDR3 is TGTGCCAGCAGCTTAGTGGGCGGACTTTCTAGCACAGATACGCAGTATTTT. Amino acid sequence: CASSLVGGLSSTDTQYF.

This clone was seen only a few times. The sample has other DNA sequences that encode this CDR3 too. The rearrangement links TRBV10-3 to TRBJ2-1, with TRBD2 matching over 8 bases. The V segment lost 4 bases and the J segment 5 bases; nucleotides outside the gene matches: 4. The CDR3 is 14 amino acids. The V gene's germline CDR1 is ENHRY and CDR2 SYGVKD. As DNA, the CDR3 is TGTGCCATCAGTGTAGCGGGGAAGAACAATGAGCAGTTCTTC. Its protein product is CAISVAGKNNEQFF.

V is TRBV9 and J is TRBJ2-5; 10 nucleotides match TRBD1. J was trimmed by 1 base and V by 0 bases; bases with no gene match: 3. The CDR3 loop spans 16 amino acids. Germline values: CDR1 SGDLS, CDR2 YYNGEE. The CDR3 nucleotides read TGTGCCAGCAGCGTAGACGGGACAGGGGCCCAAGAGACCCAGTACTTC. It codes for CASSVDGTGAQETQYF.

This chain joins TRBV28 and TRBJ1-5; maybe TRBD1 (5 bases). Per the germline V gene, CDR1 is MDHEN and CDR2 is SYDVKM. CDR3 size: 14 residues. The germline V and J ends were trimmed by 3 bases and 7 bases, with 13 bases remaining between them. CDR3: CASSFGRVGQPQHF. The CDR3 coding sequence is TGTGCCAGCAGTTTTGGCAGGGTGGGACAGCCCCAGCATTTT.

CDR3 in amino acids: CASSTGGPDTQYF. The CDR3, as DNA: TGTGCCAGCAGCACAGGGGGCCCAGATACGCAGTATTTT. The V gene is TRBV28, the J gene TRBJ2-3, with 9 bases aligning to TRBD1. This CDR3 contains 13 residues. After removal of 6 bases from V and 4 bases from J, the junction contained 2 bases not matched to a gene. Germline CDR1 MDHEN, CDR2 SYDVKM.

This clone was observed once. The J gene is TRBJ1-1, the V gene TRBV6-5; possibly TRBD1 for D (5 bases). The ends were cut back, 5 bases at V and 6 bases at J, with 19 bases in the middle. The CDR3 length is 15 residues. Germline lookup yields CDR1 MNHEY and CDR2 SVGAGI. Here the CDR3 reads CASSLLFGPGAEAFF. As DNA, the CDR3 is TGTGCCAGCAGTCTCCTCTTTGGCCCGGGGGCTGAAGCTTTCTTT.

The chain links TRBV13 to TRBJ1-1, with 7 bases aligning to TRBD1. Germline values: CDR1 PRHDT, CDR2 FYEKMQ (reference sequence). CDR3 size: 16 residues. After removal of 4 bases from V and 1 base from J, the junction contained 9 bases not matched to a gene. As DNA, the CDR3 is TGTGCCAGCAGCTCAGACTCGGACAGGAAGAACACTGAAGCTTTCTTT. Its translation is CASSSDSDRKNTEAFF.

The CDR3 region has the DNA TGTGCCAGCAGTGGGGGAGGGGTCGATGGCGAGCAGTACTTC. Protein sequence: CASSGGGVDGEQYF. This chain uses TRBV6-1 with TRBJ2-7; 7 bases are a match to TRBD2. This CDR3 is built from 14 residues. The V gene end was trimmed by 4 bases and the J gene end by 6 bases; junction bases not matched to a gene: 9. CDR1 and CDR2 (germline): MNHNS, SASEGT.

The rearrangement joins TRBV29-1 to TRBJ2-3; D remains unclear. The CDR3 spans 13 residues. Trimming removed 3 bases from V and 6 bases from J, with 13 bases in between. The germline gives CDR1 SQVTM, CDR2 ANQGSEA. The CDR3 region has the DNA TGCAGCGTTGATCCACAGCTCGTGGATACGCAGTATTTT. Protein: CSVDPQLVDTQYF.

The chain is built from TRBV27 and TRBJ1-1, with 9 bases lining up with TRBD1. V shed 4 bases and J 7 bases; nucleotides not matched to a gene: 7. The CDR3 is 14 residues long. CDR1 MNHEY and CDR2 SMNVEV come from the germline V gene (reference sequence). This CDR3 is CASSSRDRADEAFF. CDR3 coding DNA: TGTGCCAGCAGTTCCCGGGACAGGGCCGATGAAGCTTTCTTT.

A few counts support this clone. The CDR3 loop is CASRPGTVYSGYTF. The CDR3 DNA is TGTGCCAGCCGGCCCGGGACAGTATATTCGGGCTACACCTTC. V and J are TRBV27 and TRBJ1-2; 7 bases are shared with TRBD1. The CDR3 runs 14 residues. Trimming removed 8 bases from V and 8 bases from J; junction bases left unmatched: 14. CDR1 is MNHEY and CDR2 is SMNVEV in the germline V gene (reference sequence).

V gene TRBV11-2 combines with J gene TRBJ1-1; a weak D match, TRBD1 (6 bases). The CDR3 consists of 15 residues. V lost 1 base and J 4 bases, leaving 13 bases between the germline ends. CDR1 is SGHAT, CDR2 FQNNGV, per germline. The CDR3 coding sequence is TGTGCCAGCAGCTTAGTACAGGGTCGGAGCACTGAAGCTTTCTTT. The encoded protein is CASSLVQGRSTEAFF.

The rearrangement links TRBV12-5 to TRBJ2-7; D unresolved. CDR1 and CDR2 (germline): LGHNT, FRNRAP. This CDR3 has 17 amino acids. Trimming cost V 3 bases and J 0 bases, with 18 bases left between them. CDR3 sequence reads: CASGLDHPRDFSYEQYF. CDR3 in DNA: TGTGCTAGTGGTTTAGATCACCCCCGTGACTTCTCCTACGAGCAGTACTTC.